The clone carrying this T cell receptor beta chain was seen a few times. The antigen is undetermined. This record comes from a study of blood T cells in healthy people across ages. Study-level background: Researchers report that template switching captured about one barcoded beta molecule per two T cells. Study conclusions and caveats: Donor CMV status, an unknown factor, possibly confounded changes in expanded clonotypes.

The CDR3 loop spans 14 amino acids. Germline V lookup: CDR1 SGHRS, CDR2 YFSETQ. V trimming: 2 bases; J trimming: 5 bases; junction bases outside the gene matches: 4. Using a J-beta primer mix together with a sample-barcoded 5' primer, a second PCR was run for about 7 to 12 cycles. TCRdb called the 5' RACE reads again in MiXCR, with one record for every CDR3 protein. The sample has approximately 780,000 distinct CDR3 sequences, around 25% seen once. Extractions gave at least 5.5 micrograms of total RNA per sample. These data also formed part of another study, on T cells of mothers and their children.

The sequenced sample consisted of blood. The receptor was derived from a boy younger than 18 in good health. The chain recombines TRBV5-1 with TRBJ2-5; 9 nucleotides agree with TRBD2. CDR3 in DNA: TGCGCCAGCAGCTTCGCGGGGGGGCCGGAGACCCAGTACTTC. Translating gives CASSFAGGPETQYF.